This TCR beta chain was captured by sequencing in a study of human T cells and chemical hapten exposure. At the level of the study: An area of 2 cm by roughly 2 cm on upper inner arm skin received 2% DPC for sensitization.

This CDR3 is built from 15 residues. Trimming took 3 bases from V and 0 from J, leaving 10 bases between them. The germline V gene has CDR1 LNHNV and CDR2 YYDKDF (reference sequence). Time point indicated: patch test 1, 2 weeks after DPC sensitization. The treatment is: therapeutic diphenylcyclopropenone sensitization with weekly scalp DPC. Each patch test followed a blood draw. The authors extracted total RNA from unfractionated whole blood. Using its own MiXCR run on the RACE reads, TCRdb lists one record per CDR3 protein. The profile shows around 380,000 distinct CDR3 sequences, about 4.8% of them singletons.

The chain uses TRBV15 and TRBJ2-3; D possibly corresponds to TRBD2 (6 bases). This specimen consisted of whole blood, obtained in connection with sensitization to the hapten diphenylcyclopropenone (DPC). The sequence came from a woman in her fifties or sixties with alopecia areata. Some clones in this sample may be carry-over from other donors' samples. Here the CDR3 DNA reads TGTGCCACCAGCAGGCGTACTAGCAGCACAGATACGCAGTATTTT. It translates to CATSRRTSSTDTQYF.